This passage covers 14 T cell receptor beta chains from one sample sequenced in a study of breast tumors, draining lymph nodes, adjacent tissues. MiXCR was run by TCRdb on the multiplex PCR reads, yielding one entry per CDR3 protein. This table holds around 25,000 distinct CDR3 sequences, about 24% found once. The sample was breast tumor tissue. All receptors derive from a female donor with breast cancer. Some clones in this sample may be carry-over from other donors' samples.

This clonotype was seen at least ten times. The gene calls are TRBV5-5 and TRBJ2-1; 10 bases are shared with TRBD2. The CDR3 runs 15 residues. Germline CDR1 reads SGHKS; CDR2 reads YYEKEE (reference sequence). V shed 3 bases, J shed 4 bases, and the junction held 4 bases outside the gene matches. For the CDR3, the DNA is TGTGCCAGCAGCTCCCTAGCGGGAGCTTACAATGAGCAGTTCTTC. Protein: CASSSLAGAYNEQFF.

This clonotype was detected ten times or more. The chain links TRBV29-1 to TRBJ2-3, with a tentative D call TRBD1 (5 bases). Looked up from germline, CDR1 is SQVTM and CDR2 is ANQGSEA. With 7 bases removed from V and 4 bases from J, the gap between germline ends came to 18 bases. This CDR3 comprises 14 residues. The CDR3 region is CSAARQTNADTQYF. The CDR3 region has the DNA TGCAGCGCCGCTAGACAGACAAACGCAGATACGCAGTATTTT.

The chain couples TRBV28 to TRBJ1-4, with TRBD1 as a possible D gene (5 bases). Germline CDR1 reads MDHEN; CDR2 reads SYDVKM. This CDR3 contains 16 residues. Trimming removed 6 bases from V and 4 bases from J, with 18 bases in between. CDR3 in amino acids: CASSPPGGQFNEKLFF. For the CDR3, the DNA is TGTGCCAGCAGCCCCCCGGGAGGACAATTTAATGAAAAACTGTTTTTT.

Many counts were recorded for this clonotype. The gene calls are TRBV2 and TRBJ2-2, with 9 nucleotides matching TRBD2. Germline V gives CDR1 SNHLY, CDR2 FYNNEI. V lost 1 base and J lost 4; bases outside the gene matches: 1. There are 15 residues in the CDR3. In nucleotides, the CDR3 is TGTGCCAGCAGTGAAGGCGGGAGGGGCACCGGGGAGCTGTTTTTT. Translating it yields CASSEGGRGTGELFF. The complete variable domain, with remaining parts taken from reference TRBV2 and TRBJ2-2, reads EPEVTQTPSHQVTQMGQEVILRCVPISNHLYFYWYRQILGQKVEFLVSFYNNEISEKSEIFDDQFSVERPDGSNFTLKIRSTKLEDSAMYFCASSEGGRGTGELFFGEGSRLTVL.

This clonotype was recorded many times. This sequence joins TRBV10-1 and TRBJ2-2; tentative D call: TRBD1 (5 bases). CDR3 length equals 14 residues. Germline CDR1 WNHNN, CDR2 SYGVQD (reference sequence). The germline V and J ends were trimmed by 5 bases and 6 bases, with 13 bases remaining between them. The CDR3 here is CASSPGFVAGELFF. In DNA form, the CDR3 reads TGCGCCAGCAGTCCAGGGTTTGTGGCCGGGGAGCTGTTTTTT.

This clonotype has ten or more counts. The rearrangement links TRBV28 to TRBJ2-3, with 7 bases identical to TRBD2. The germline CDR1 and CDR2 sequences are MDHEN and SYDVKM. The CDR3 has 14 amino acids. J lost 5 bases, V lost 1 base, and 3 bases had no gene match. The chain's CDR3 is CASSLLAGEDTQYF. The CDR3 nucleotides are TGTGCCAGCAGTTTATTGGCGGGAGAAGATACGCAGTATTTT.

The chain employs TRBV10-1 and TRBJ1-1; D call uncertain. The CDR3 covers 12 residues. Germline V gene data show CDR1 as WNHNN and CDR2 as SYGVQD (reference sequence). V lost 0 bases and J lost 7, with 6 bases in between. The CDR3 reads CASSESGGEAFF. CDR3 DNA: TGCGCCAGCAGTGAGTCCGGCGGTGAAGCTTTCTTT.

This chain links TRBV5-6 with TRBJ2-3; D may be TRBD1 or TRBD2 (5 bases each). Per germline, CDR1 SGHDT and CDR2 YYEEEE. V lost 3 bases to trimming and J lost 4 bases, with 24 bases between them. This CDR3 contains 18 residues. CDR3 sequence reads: CASSYPITTNGAADTQYF. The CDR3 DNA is TGTGCCAGCAGCTACCCAATTACGACTAACGGGGCCGCAGATACGCAGTATTTT.

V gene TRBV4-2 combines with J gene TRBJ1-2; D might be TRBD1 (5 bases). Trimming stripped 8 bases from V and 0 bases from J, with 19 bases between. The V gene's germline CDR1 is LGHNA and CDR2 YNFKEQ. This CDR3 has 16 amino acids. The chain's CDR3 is CASADTGLTTNYGYTF. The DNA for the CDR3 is TGTGCCAGCGCGGACACTGGACTGACAACTAACTATGGCTACACCTTC.

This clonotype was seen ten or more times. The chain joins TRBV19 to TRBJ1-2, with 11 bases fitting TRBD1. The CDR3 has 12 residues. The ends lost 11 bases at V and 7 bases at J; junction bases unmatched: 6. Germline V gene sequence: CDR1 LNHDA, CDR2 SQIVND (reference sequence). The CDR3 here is CAGGQGASGYTF. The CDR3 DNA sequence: TGTGCCGGCGGACAGGGGGCAAGTGGCTACACCTTC.

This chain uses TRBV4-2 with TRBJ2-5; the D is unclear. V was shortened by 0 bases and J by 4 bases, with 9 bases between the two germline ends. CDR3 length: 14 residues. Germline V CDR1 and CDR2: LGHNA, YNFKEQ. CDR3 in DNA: TGTGCCAGCAGCCAAGAGAAGGTTGGAGAGACCCAGTACTTC. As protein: CASSQEKVGETQYF.

The CDR3 DNA sequence: TGTGCCAGCAGCACCCGGACAGCCGGCACCGGGGAGCTGTTTTTT. Its translation: CASSTRTAGTGELFF. V is TRBV11-1 and J is TRBJ2-2; TRBD1 is a possible D gene (6 bases). Trimming left V 5 bases short and J 4 bases short, with 14 bases between. Germline V gene data show CDR1 as SGHAT and CDR2 as FQDESV (reference sequence). The CDR3 runs 15 residues. Drawing the rest from reference TRBV11-1 and TRBJ2-2, the complete variable domain is EAEVAQSPRYKITEKSQAVAFWCDPISGHATLYWYRQILGQGPELLVQFQDESVVDDSQLPKDRFSAERLKGVDSTLKIQPAELGDSAMYLCASSTRTAGTGELFFGEGSRLTVL.

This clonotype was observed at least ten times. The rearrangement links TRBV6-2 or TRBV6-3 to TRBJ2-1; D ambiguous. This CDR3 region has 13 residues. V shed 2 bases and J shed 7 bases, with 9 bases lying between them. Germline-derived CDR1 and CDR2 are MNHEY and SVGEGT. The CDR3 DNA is TGTGCCAGCAGTTACAACCAACCGAATGAGCAGTTCTTC. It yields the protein CASSYNQPNEQFF.

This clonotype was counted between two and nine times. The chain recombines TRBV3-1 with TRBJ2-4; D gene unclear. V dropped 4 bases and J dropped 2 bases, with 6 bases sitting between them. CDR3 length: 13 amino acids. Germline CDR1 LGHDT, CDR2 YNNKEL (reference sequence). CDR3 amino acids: CASSLGTKNIQYF. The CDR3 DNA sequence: TGTGCCAGCAGCCTGGGGACCAAAAACATTCAGTACTTC. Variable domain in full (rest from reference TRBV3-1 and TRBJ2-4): DTAVSQTPKYLVTQMGNDKSIKCEQNLGHDTMYWYKQDSKKFLKIMFSYNNKELIINETVPNRFSPKSPDKAHLNLHINSLELGDSAVYFCASSLGTKNIQYFGAGTRLSVL.